These 32 T cell receptor beta chains originate from one sample sequenced in a study of shared clonotypes between healthy human individuals. Sequencing was performed with immunoSEQ multiplex PCR; in TCRdb, only in-frame clones are kept and a portion is missing. The sample has some 2,000,000 clones, 90% to 95% seen once. The specimen sequenced was naive CD4+ T cells sorted from blood. Subset: CD45RA+ positively selected. The receptor source for this set is a man in his late teens or twenties in good health.

The chain carries TRBV6-6 and TRBJ2-4; possible D gene TRBD2, 5 bases. The germline gives CDR1 MNHNY, CDR2 SVGAGI (reference sequence). V lost 8 bases, J lost 1 base, and 9 bases lay in between. This CDR3 contains 13 residues. This CDR3 is CASEGMAKNIQYF. CDR3 nucleotide sequence: TGTGCCAGCGAGGGTATGGCCAAAAACATTCAGTACTTC.

The CDR3 bases are TGTGCCAGCAGAGAGACAGGGACCTACGAGCAGTACTTC. Translation gives CASRETGTYEQYF. V usage is TRBV6-1 and J usage is TRBJ2-7, with 7 nucleotides matching TRBD1. The CDR3 sequence is 13 residues long. Looked up from germline, CDR1 is MNHNS and CDR2 is SASEGT. Trimming at V came to 6 bases and at J to 2 bases, leaving 4 bases not matched to a gene.

This chain joins TRBV6-5 and TRBJ2-7; 8 bases line up with TRBD2. There are 15 residues in the CDR3. CDR1 and CDR2 from the germline V gene are MNHEY and SVGAGI. J was trimmed by 0 bases and V by 7 bases; bases with no gene match: 8. In DNA, the CDR3 is TGTGCCAGCATCGCCGGGGGGGCCCGCTCCTACGAGCAGTACTTC. This encodes CASIAGGARSYEQYF.

The chain carries TRBV28 and TRBJ1-1, with D maybe TRBD1 (5 bases). V was pared by 2 bases and J by 2 bases, with 12 bases between. CDR3 length: 15 amino acids. CDR1 is MDHEN and CDR2 is SYDVKM in the germline V gene. DNA for the CDR3: TGTGCCAGCAGTTTAAACCCAGGGTTAAACACTGAAGCTTTCTTT. As protein: CASSLNPGLNTEAFF. The entire variable domain, with the rest obtained from reference TRBV28 and TRBJ1-1, is as follows: DVKVTQSSRYLVKRTGEKVFLECVQDMDHENMFWYRQDPGLGLRLIYFSYDVKMKEKGDIPEGYSVSREKKERFSLILESASTNQTSMYLCASSLNPGLNTEAFFGQGTRLTVV.

A note on this clone: This sample includes further DNA sequences coding for the same CDR3. This chain joins TRBV9 and TRBJ1-1; D is unresolved. V was shortened by 1 base and J by 0 bases, with 10 bases between the two germline ends. CDR3 length: 15 amino acids. The germline V gene has CDR1 SGDLS and CDR2 YYNGEE. In DNA, the CDR3 is TGTGCCAGCAGCGTATCAACAGAAATGAACACTGAAGCTTTCTTT. Translation gives CASSVSTEMNTEAFF. Combining the CDR3 with reference TRBV9 and TRBJ1-1 gives the whole variable domain DSGVTQTPKHLITATGQRVTLRCSPRSGDLSVYWYQQSLDQGLQFLIQYYNGEERAKGNILERFSAQQFPDLHSELNLSSLELGDSALYFCASSVSTEMNTEAFFGQGTRLTVV.

The gene calls are TRBV27 and TRBJ2-7, with 13 bases matching TRBD2. The CDR3 has 14 amino acids. J gave up 1 base and V 7 bases, and 1 base lay outside the gene matches. In germline, CDR1 is MNHEY, CDR2 SMNVEV (reference sequence). The CDR3 protein is CASMTSGGSYEQYF. Here the CDR3 DNA reads TGTGCCAGCATGACTAGCGGGGGGTCCTACGAGCAGTACTTC.

The chain is built from TRBV25-1 and TRBJ2-7; D gene uncertain. Germline-derived CDR1 and CDR2 are MGHDK and SYGVNS. The V gene lost 1 base and the J gene lost 3 bases, with 7 bases spanning the gap. This CDR3 has 13 residues. The CDR3 sequence: CASSESYIYEQYF. In DNA form, the CDR3 reads TGTGCCAGCAGTGAATCGTACATCTACGAGCAGTACTTC.

This chain joins TRBV27 and TRBJ2-7; 12 bases align to TRBD1. This CDR3 is 13 amino acids long. Germline loops: CDR1 MNHEY, CDR2 SMNVEV (reference sequence). V lost 9 bases to trimming and J lost 4 bases; unmatched junction nucleotides: 4. CDR3 residues: CARWDRGQYEQYF. The CDR3 nucleotides read TGTGCCAGATGGGACAGGGGGCAGTACGAGCAGTACTTC.

This clone was recorded once. The chain links TRBV5-4 to TRBJ2-1, with 7 bases fitting TRBD2. The CDR3 loop spans 13 amino acids. V lost 5 bases to trimming and J lost 1 base; unmatched junction nucleotides: 0. The germline CDR1 and CDR2 sequences are SGHNT and YYREEE (reference sequence). CDR3 sequence: CASRLASYNEQFF. The CDR3 nucleotides are TGTGCCAGCAGACTAGCGTCCTACAATGAGCAGTTCTTC.

This rearrangement joins TRBV18 to TRBJ2-3; the D gene is possibly TRBD2 (6 bases). The CDR3 sequence is 17 residues long. Per the germline V gene, CDR1 is KGHSH and CDR2 is LQKENI. V shed 0 bases and J shed 0 bases, with 13 bases lying between them. CDR3 bases: TGTGCCAGCTCACCACCGTGGGACTTTCTTAGCACAGATACGCAGTATTTT. Translation gives CASSPPWDFLSTDTQYF.

The chain is built from TRBV2 and TRBJ1-1, with TRBD1 matching over 8 bases. The germline V gene has CDR1 SNHLY and CDR2 FYNNEI. The CDR3 is made up of 14 amino acids. V was pared by 4 bases and J by 5 bases, with 6 bases of the junction left unmatched. The CDR3 region is CASSAQRQGTEAFF. The CDR3 DNA is TGTGCCAGCAGTGCCCAAAGACAGGGGACTGAAGCTTTCTTT. Based on the CDR3 plus reference TRBV2 and TRBJ1-1, the full variable domain is EPEVTQTPSHQVTQMGQEVILRCVPISNHLYFYWYRQILGQKVEFLVSFYNNEISEKSEIFDDQFSVERPDGSNFTLKIRSTKLEDSAMYFCASSAQRQGTEAFFGQGTRLTVV.

V and J are TRBV6-5 and TRBJ1-1; TRBD1 matches 8 bases. Germline assignment: CDR1 MNHEY and CDR2 SVGAGI. The CDR3 extends over 14 amino acids. The trim removed 2 bases at V and 7 bases at J, leaving 6 bases unmatched. CDR3 amino acids: CASSYPAGTGEAFF. CDR3 sequence (DNA): TGTGCCAGCAGTTACCCCGCCGGGACAGGTGAAGCTTTCTTT.

The genes are TRBV7-2 and TRBJ2-5; D might be TRBD2 (7 bases). Germline V CDR1 and CDR2: SGHTA, FQGNSA. The ends were cut back, 5 bases at V and 1 base at J, with 17 bases in the middle. The CDR3 is 16 residues long. Here the CDR3 reads CASSERYGGLQETQYF. CDR3 sequence (DNA): TGTGCCAGCAGCGAAAGGTACGGGGGGCTCCAAGAGACCCAGTACTTC.

The chain couples TRBV30 to TRBJ1-4, with 7 bases fitting TRBD1. Trimming at V came to 0 bases and at J to 8 bases, leaving 12 bases not matched to a gene. Germline-derived CDR1 and CDR2 are GTSNPN and SVGIG (reference sequence). The CDR3 runs to 16 residues. The CDR3 sequence: CAWSVTGQLQGEKLFF. In DNA form, the CDR3 reads TGTGCCTGGAGTGTTACGGGACAGCTTCAGGGAGAAAAACTGTTTTTT.

This chain links TRBV4-3 with TRBJ2-1, with 9 bases aligning to TRBD2. Germline V gene lookup returns CDR1 LGHNA and CDR2 YSLEER. V shed 4 bases, J shed 3 bases, and the junction held 7 bases outside the gene matches. This CDR3 has 16 amino acids. CDR3 coding DNA: TGCGCCAGCAGCCGCCGGACTAGCGATTTCTACAATGAGCAGTTCTTC. Its translation: CASSRRTSDFYNEQFF.

The rearrangement joins TRBV28 to TRBJ1-2; TRBD1 agrees at 8 bases. J gave up 0 bases and V 5 bases, and 5 bases lay outside the gene matches. The CDR3 sequence is 15 residues long. In germline, CDR1 is MDHEN, CDR2 SYDVKM. The CDR3 DNA follows: TGTGCCAGCAGTAGACAGGGGCCGCCTAACTATGGCTACACCTTC. It codes for CASSRQGPPNYGYTF.

Comments on this clone: Other DNA sequences from this sample encode an identical CDR3 as well. This chain links TRBV28 with TRBJ2-7; D not resolved. Germline CDR1 reads MDHEN; CDR2 reads SYDVKM. The CDR3 spans 11 residues. The germline V and J ends were trimmed by 5 bases and 4 bases, with 6 bases remaining between them. DNA for the CDR3: TGTGCCAGCAGTACGAAGTACGAGCAGTACTTC. This sequence encodes CASSTKYEQYF.

The V and J genes are TRBV19 and TRBJ1-5; D uncertain. CDR3 length equals 16 residues. Germline V gene sequence: CDR1 LNHDA, CDR2 SQIVND (reference sequence). Between the trimmed V and J ends, which lost 6 bases and 0 bases, there was a span of 15 bases. DNA of the CDR3: TGTGCCAGTAGCCTTCCAAAGGGTCATAGCAATCAGCCCCAGCATTTT. This sequence encodes CASSLPKGHSNQPQHF.

The V call is TRBV28, the J call TRBJ1-2; possibly TRBD1 for D (6 bases). Germline V gene sequence: CDR1 MDHEN, CDR2 SYDVKM. The CDR3 contains 15 residues. The V end was cut by 6 bases, the J end by 5 bases, with 19 bases between. The CDR3 is CASSPRGLRGYGYTF. The CDR3 bases are TGTGCCAGCAGCCCCCGGGGATTAAGGGGGTATGGCTACACCTTC.

This chain connects TRBV6-1 to TRBJ1-4; D unclear. The germline gives CDR1 MNHNS, CDR2 SASEGT. V lost 8 bases and J lost 8, with 3 bases in between. This CDR3 region has 9 residues. CDR3 in amino acids: CASAEKLFF. In DNA, the CDR3 is TGTGCCAGCGCGGAAAAACTGTTTTTT.

Note on this clone: Other DNA sequences in this specimen translate into the identical CDR3. The chain carries TRBV7-2 and TRBJ2-5, with 12 bases identical to TRBD2. Germline values: CDR1 SGHTA, CDR2 FQGNSA. This CDR3 is built from 16 residues. J was trimmed by 1 base and V by 5 bases; bases with no gene match: 5. For the CDR3, the DNA is TGTGCCAGCAGCCCCCGACTAGCGGGGGCCCAAGAGACCCAGTACTTC. It translates to CASSPRLAGAQETQYF.

V is TRBV4-1 and J is TRBJ2-3; D is possibly TRBD2 (5 bases). Per germline, CDR1 MGHRA and CDR2 YSYEKL. The CDR3 is 16 amino acids. V lost 1 base and J 6 bases, leaving 17 bases between the germline ends. This CDR3 reads CASSQVHNPERDTQYF. Here the CDR3 DNA reads TGCGCCAGCAGCCAAGTACACAATCCCGAGCGGGATACGCAGTATTTT.

The chain couples TRBV6-5 to TRBJ1-1, with unresolved D. The length of the CDR3 is 13 residues. Germline assignment: CDR1 MNHEY and CDR2 SVGAGI. V was shortened by 4 bases and J by 4 bases, with 10 bases between the two germline ends. The CDR3 reads CASSFGRSTEAFF. CDR3 in DNA: TGTGCCAGCAGTTTCGGGAGAAGCACTGAAGCTTTCTTT.

The chain is built from TRBV10-3 and TRBJ2-5, with TRBD2 identical over 9 bases. The CDR3 sequence is 14 residues long. Germline CDR1 reads ENHRY; CDR2 reads SYGVKD. J was trimmed by 1 base and V by 6 bases; bases with no gene match: 3. The CDR3, as DNA: TGTGCCATCAGAGAGACTAGCGGCCAAGAGACCCAGTACTTC. Amino acids: CAIRETSGQETQYF.

This clone appeared a single time. Other DNA sequences of this sample code for an identical CDR3. The chain is built from TRBV7-9 and TRBJ2-3; D is undetermined. The CDR3 is 13 amino acids. Germline V gene data show CDR1 as SEHNR and CDR2 as FQNEAQ (reference sequence). V was shortened by 5 bases and J by 2 bases, with 8 bases between the two germline ends. CDR3: CASSPRNTDTQYF. In DNA, the CDR3 is TGTGCCAGCAGCCCGCGGAACACAGATACGCAGTATTTT.

Concerning this clone itself: The sample carries other DNA sequences with the same CDR3. The chain couples TRBV18 to TRBJ2-7, with D uncertain. CDR3 length: 12 residues. Germline-derived CDR1 and CDR2 are KGHSH and LQKENI. V was cut by 5 bases and J by 3 bases, with 8 bases left in between. The CDR3 coding sequence is TGTGCCAGCTCATCTACGGGCTACGAGCAGTACTTC. The encoded protein is CASSSTGYEQYF.

This clone was picked up one time. The CDR3 loop is CASSVGQGPNQPQHF. The CDR3 region has the DNA TGTGCCAGCAGTGTAGGACAGGGCCCCAATCAGCCCCAGCATTTT. The chain uses TRBV2 and TRBJ1-5, with TRBD1 matching 8 bases. V lost 4 bases, J lost 3 bases, and 5 bases stayed unmatched. This CDR3 has 15 amino acids. Germline CDR1 is SNHLY and CDR2 is FYNNEI. Full variable domain (outside the CDR3, taken from reference TRBV2 and TRBJ1-5): EPEVTQTPSHQVTQMGQEVILRCVPISNHLYFYWYRQILGQKVEFLVSFYNNEISEKSEIFDDQFSVERPDGSNFTLKIRSTKLEDSAMYFCASSVGQGPNQPQHFGDGTRLSIL.

The rearrangement uses TRBV10-3 and TRBJ2-1; 9 bases match TRBD2. Trimming at V came to 3 bases and at J to 6 bases, leaving 9 bases not matched to a gene. The CDR3 is 16 residues long. Germline V gives CDR1 ENHRY, CDR2 SYGVKD. Here the CDR3 DNA reads TGTGCCATCAGTGAACCCTGGCGGGAGGGCCGCAATGAGCAGTTCTTC. Residues: CAISEPWREGRNEQFF.

With respect to this clone: The same CDR3 arises from other DNA sequences in this sample as well. The chain carries TRBV15 and TRBJ2-7, with a possible D match to TRBD1 (5 bases). Per the germline V gene, CDR1 is LNHNV and CDR2 is YYDKDF (reference sequence). Trimming cost V 0 bases and J 4 bases, with 7 bases left between them. This CDR3 region has 13 residues. The CDR3 DNA is TGTGCCACCAGCAGAGACAGGGAATACGAGCAGTACTTC. Translating it yields CATSRDREYEQYF.

The J gene is TRBJ1-5, the V gene TRBV2; 8 nucleotides align to TRBD1. This CDR3 has 15 residues. Trimming cost V 3 bases and J 1 base; bases outside gene matches: 2. CDR1 is SNHLY, CDR2 FYNNEI, per germline. The CDR3 region has the DNA TGTGCCAGCAGTGATGACAGGGGCAGCAATCAGCCCCAGCATTTT. It codes for CASSDDRGSNQPQHF.

CDR3 residues: CASSQVGANSPLHF. CDR3 coding DNA: TGTGCCAGTAGCCAAGTGGGGGCGAATTCACCCCTCCACTTT. The chain uses TRBV19 and TRBJ1-6; maybe TRBD1 (6 bases). The CDR3 is made up of 14 amino acids. Trimming pared 6 bases from V and 7 bases from J, leaving 13 bases between. CDR1 and CDR2 (germline): LNHDA, SQIVND (reference sequence).

The V call is TRBV10-3, the J call TRBJ1-1, with D tentatively TRBD1 (5 bases). Germline assignment: CDR1 ENHRY and CDR2 SYGVKD. CDR3 length: 14 amino acids. V gave up 8 bases and J gave up 4 bases, with 17 bases separating them. The CDR3 spells CAICRAGPGTEAFF. As DNA, the CDR3 is TGTGCCATCTGTCGGGCGGGGCCGGGCACTGAAGCTTTCTTT.